The next 2 T cell receptor beta chains were all read from a single sample in a study of blood T cell repertoires in COVID-19. The data were produced by immunoSEQ multiplex PCR, yet TCRdb's version contains in-frame clones alone and is incomplete. The sample consists of about 250,000 clones, 70% to 90% of them appearing once. Sequenced input: PBMCs or T cells enriched from blood (not recorded which). The receptors derive from a woman between 50 and 59 years old who had been exposed to COVID-19.

The CDR3 here is CASSQNTGTGGRNTEAFF. In DNA, the CDR3 is TGTGCCAGCAGCCAGAACACCGGGACAGGGGGCCGAAACACTGAAGCTTTCTTT. The gene calls are TRBV3-1 (or the pseudogene TRBV3-2) and TRBJ1-1; 12 bases are shared with TRBD1. Germline values: CDR1 LGHDT, CDR2 YNNKEL (reference sequence). This CDR3 spans 18 amino acids. The trim removed 3 bases at V and 2 bases at J, leaving 10 bases unmatched.

This clone was detected only once. The genes are TRBV20-1 and TRBJ1-6; maybe TRBD1 (6 bases). The CDR3 runs 16 residues. Trimming shortened V by 3 bases and J by 0 bases, and 12 bases separated the two germline ends. The germline V gene encodes CDR1 DFQATT and CDR2 SNEGSKA (reference sequence). The chain's CDR3 is CSASKGRGSYNSPLHF. In nucleotides, the CDR3 is TGCAGTGCTAGTAAAGGCAGGGGCTCCTATAATTCACCCCTCCACTTT.